This T cell receptor beta chain was captured by sequencing in a study of CD8 T cells in Susac syndrome. Findings of the study overall: Regarding the TCR sequencing and HLA analysis, the study admitted that a relatively small number of individuals were involved.

With regard to this clonotype: Its antigen is currently unknown.

RNA totalling roughly 0.45 to 1 ug underwent reverse transcription with random hexamers. TCR beta CDR3 was amplified by immunoSEQ multiplex PCR. This amplification extended across 54 Vbeta and 13 Jbeta segments. TCRdb reprocessed the immunoSEQ multiplex PCR reads with MiXCR, giving one entry per CDR3 protein. The sample records about 84,000 distinct CDR3 sequences, over 85% being singletons. Sequencing targeted TCR beta in blood CD8+ and CD4+ T cells. Input material: CD8+ T cells from PBMCs. The clonotype originates from a human donor in good health.

The CDR3 loop is CASSLETSYEQYF. The CDR3 DNA is TGTGCCAGCTCACTCGAGACATCCTACGAGCAGTACTTC. The rearrangement links TRBV18 to TRBJ2-7; D unresolved. The V and J ends lost 4 bases and 1 base respectively, with 8 bases between them. Germline CDR1 reads KGHSH; CDR2 reads LQKENI. The CDR3 is 13 amino acids.